Reported below is one TCR beta chain. The antigen it binds to is not known. Base qualities are not at hand, and no much larger clone is one base apart. Library prep was done by the immunoSEQ multiplex PCR assay. TCRbeta CDR3 sequencing was performed at survey depth by Adaptive Biotechnologies, and CDR3 sequences, V/J genes, productive frequency and template counts were reported. TCR beta CDR3 regions were amplified from genomic DNA rather than RNA. The study's own analysis went as follows. Pairwise repertoire overlap between tissues was quantified with Jensen-Shannon divergence, where 1 means complete divergence and 0 identical. Tissues were clustered by single-linkage agglomerative hierarchical clustering of pairwise JSD values and displayed as dendrograms. GLIPH2 was run on all patient samples with simulation_depth 1000, kmer_min_depth 3 and cdr3_length_cutoff 8, and groups with more than two unique CDR3s were retained. A standardized tissue-overlap score was calculated by extrapolating Jaccard GLIPH-group overlap across patients to a standard repertoire size of 1000 clones. Linear mixed-effect models, with tissue as a fixed effect and individual as a random effect, were used to test how diversity related to clinical or experimental variables. As stored in TCRdb, this immuneACCESS dataset retains in-frame rearrangements with V and J assigned. A fraction of the clones does not appear; measured against another copy, unresolved V genes explain less than half of the discrepancy, and the remainder lacks a known reason. The DNA gave D and trimming, while V, J and clone size come from that table. The sample table contains about 42,000 clones; only one count was recorded for more than 90% of them. Around 3.8% of the sample is taken by the ten largest.

Taken with the paper, the label for time point translates to: recipient (host-origin) PBMCs collected before allo-HCT. This record belongs to a study of tissue T cells after allogeneic stem cell transplantation (dated by TCRdb to between 2021 and 2023). About the investigation overall: Over an approximately three-year period, a research-autopsy study prospectively enrolled several adult allo-HCT recipients who had steroid-refractory GVHD. All GVHD patients had gastrointestinal GVHD and received several lines of GVHD-directed therapy; about five also had skin involvement. Using research autopsies of patients with and without GVHD, plus mouse models of GVHD, the study profiled TCR beta repertoires across many tissues. All GVHD patients received grafts from donors, four unmodified and three CD34-selected to deplete T cells. The human arm was conducted as a prospective observational study, and neither blinding nor randomization was performed. For viably preserved blood and marrow, CD3+ T cells were flow-sorted when cell numbers allowed, whereas DNA was extracted directly from smaller samples. Pre-transplant PBMCs, which were of recipient origin, were available from four or five GVHD patients. General study outcomes and caveats: Within patients, how anatomically similar tissues were was a major factor shaping TCR repertoire composition, regardless of disease or transplant status. Few T cell clones were found to be shared across patients, but shared repertoire signatures across patients were revealed in a tissue-specific fashion by motif-based clustering. Blood and spleen T cells captured only a limited portion of the TCR repertoire detected in tissues, in both patients and mice. The study did not determine which tissue TCRs were alloreactive or antigen-specific, and some clones might have been persisting host cells. A small and clinically heterogeneous patient cohort was studied, and sampling depth was acknowledged as a limitation.

Including cysteine and phenylalanine, the CDR3 has 15 amino acids. Just CDR3 DNA is preserved here, 45 bases in frame from base 1. Between the V and J ends, shortened by 3 bases and 3 bases respectively, the junction contains 14 bases. CDR1 and CDR2, per the germline V gene (reference sequence), are LNHNV and YYDKDF. Sample: blood, taken before transplantation. The chain joins TRBV15 to TRBJ1-1; TRBD1 is a possible D gene, resting on 6 matching bases. The clonotype was recovered from a woman aged 35-70 years who later had graft-versus-host disease after an allogeneic stem cell transplant. The CDR3 protein sequence reads: CATSRDRNRDTEAFF. The sequence in DNA is TGTGCCACCAGCAGGGACCGAAACAGGGACACTGAAGCTTTCTTT.